These T cell receptor beta chains were read from a single sample in a study of T cell responses to AZD1222 COVID-19 vaccine. The method was immunoSEQ multiplex PCR; TCRdb's version includes in-frame clones alone and lacks a portion of them. Among around 140,000 clones listed, 89% were seen once. The material was peripheral blood, obtained on day 0 of AZD1222 vaccination. These receptors all come from an adult in good health. The CDR3 runs from the conserved cysteine through the conserved F or W. The D gene is left open where the match is weak. The size of a clone is reported for some rows only, either as once, few or many, or as a class for expanded clones.

NA | NA | TRBJ1-3 | TRBV29-1 | CSVVIDGNTIYF | TGCAGCGTTGTTATTGACGGAAACACCATATATTTT
NA | NA | TRBJ2-3 | TRBV4-3 | CASSQVGGNTDTQYF | TGCGCCAGCAGCCAAGTTGGTGGGAACACAGATACGCAGTATTTT
NA | TRBD2 | TRBJ2-6 | TRBV6-4 | CASSDSGGSGANVLTF | TGTGCCAGCAGTGACAGCGGGGGAAGTGGGGCCAACGTCCTGACTTTC
NA | NA | TRBJ1-5 | TRBV2 | CASSDTVQPQHF | TGTGCCAGCAGTGATACGGTTCAGCCCCAGCATTTT
NA | TRBD1 | TRBJ1-1 | TRBV5-1 | CASSLVGQGNEAFF | TGCGCCAGCAGCTTGGTAGGACAGGGGAATGAAGCTTTCTTT
NA | NA | TRBJ1-2 | TRBV6-5 | CASQQRGYGYTF | TGTGCCAGCCAACAACGGGGGTATGGCTACACCTTC
once | NA | TRBJ2-6 | TRBV4-1 | CASSQDSNNSGANVLTF | TGCGCCAGCAGCCAGGACAGTAACAACTCTGGGGCCAACGTCCTGACTTTC
NA | NA | TRBJ2-2 | TRBV7-9 | CASSSKNTGELFF | TGTGCCAGCAGCTCAAAGAACACCGGGGAGCTGTTTTTT
many | NA | TRBJ2-2 | TRBV7-6 | CASSLAGVGTGELFF | TGTGCCAGCAGCTTAGCCGGGGTTGGCACCGGGGAGCTGTTTTTT
NA | NA | TRBJ1-1 | TRBV6-2/TRBV6-3 | CASSSTGEAFF | TGTGCCAGCAGTTCCACAGGTGAAGCTTTCTTT
NA | NA | TRBJ2-1 | TRBV12-3/TRBV12-4 | CASSLVRREQFF | TGTGCCAGCAGCCTCGTTCGTCGTGAGCAGTTCTTC
NA | TRBD2 | TRBJ2-1 | TRBV19 | CASSMTSGGASYNEQFF | TGTGCCAGTAGTATGACTAGCGGGGGGGCCTCCTACAATGAGCAGTTCTTC
NA | NA | TRBJ1-6 | TRBV30 | CAWQVNNSPLHF | TGTGCCTGGCAGGTTAATAATTCACCCCTCCACTTT
NA | NA | TRBJ2-3 | TRBV27 | CASSRTRTTDTQYF | TGTGCCAGCAGTCGGACTCGTACCACAGATACGCAGTATTTT
NA | NA | TRBJ1-3 | TRBV12-3/TRBV12-4 | CASSLYSGNTIYF | TGTGCCAGCAGCTTATACTCTGGAAACACCATATATTTT
NA | NA | TRBJ1-3 | TRBV7-9 | CASSSGVRIAGNTIYF | TGTGCCAGCAGCTCGGGGGTCAGGATAGCTGGAAACACCATATATTTT
NA | NA | TRBJ1-5 | TRBV27 | CASSASSGPQHF | TGTGCCAGCAGTGCATCCAGCGGGCCCCAGCATTTT
once | NA | TRBJ1-6 | TRBV2 | CASRVSGTSNSPLHF | TGTGCCAGCAGAGTTTCAGGCACGTCTAATTCACCCCTCCACTTT
NA | NA | TRBJ2-5 | TRBV7-8 | CVTGGPRGETQYF | TGTGTGACGGGGGGCCCCCGAGGAGAGACCCAGTACTTC
NA | NA | TRBJ1-1 | TRBV10-2 | CASVSGTEAFF | TGCGCCAGCGTAAGCGGGACTGAAGCTTTCTTT
few | TRBD1 | TRBJ1-2 | TRBV7-3 | CASSPDRGYGYTF | TGTGCCAGCAGCCCCGACAGGGGGTATGGCTACACCTTC
NA | NA | TRBJ1-4 | TRBV20-1 | CSARWGEKLFF | TGCAGTGCTAGATGGGGAGAAAAACTGTTTTTT
NA | NA | TRBJ1-1 | TRBV7-2 | CASSLLGENTEAFF | TGTGCCAGCAGCTTATTGGGGGAGAACACTGAAGCTTTCTTT
NA | TRBD1 | TRBJ1-6 | TRBV19 | CASSYGTGVLRGLSPLHF | TGTGCCAGTAGTTACGGGACAGGGGTTCTCAGGGGACTTTCACCCCTCCACTTT
NA | NA | TRBJ1-3 | TRBV3-1/TRBV3-2 | CASSQGWGSNTIYF | TGTGCCAGCAGCCAAGGATGGGGGAGCAACACCATATATTTT
once | NA | TRBJ2-5 | TRBV19 | CASSSQGGETQYF | TGTGCCAGTAGTAGTCAGGGTGGGGAGACCCAGTACTTC
once | TRBD1 | TRBJ2-2 | TRBV5-1 | CASSLGRDRARELFF | TGCGCCAGCAGCTTGGGCCGTGACAGGGCTAGGGAGCTGTTTTTT
NA | NA | TRBJ2-7 | TRBV27 | CASSSSGDPYEQYF | TGTGCCAGCAGTTCGTCAGGAGACCCCTACGAGCAGTACTTC
NA | NA | TRBJ2-2 | TRBV10-3 | CAIRGPSDTGELFF | TGTGCCATCAGGGGGCCTTCCGACACCGGGGAGCTGTTTTTT
NA | NA | TRBJ1-1 | TRBV30 | CASSGLKNTEAFF | TGTGCCTCCTCGGGACTTAAGAACACTGAAGCTTTCTTT
NA | NA | TRBJ1-6 | TRBV6-1 | CASSEVADHNSPLHF | TGTGCCAGCAGTGAGGTGGCAGACCATAATTCACCCCTCCACTTT
NA | NA | TRBJ1-1 | TRBV5-4 | CASSLVLGGMNTEAFF | TGTGCCAGCAGCTTGGTGTTAGGGGGAATGAACACTGAAGCTTTCTTT
NA | NA | TRBJ1-3 | TRBV6-5 | CASSYSGAFSGNTIYF | TGTGCCAGCAGTTACTCGGGGGCCTTCTCTGGAAACACCATATATTTT
NA | NA | TRBJ1-5 | TRBV29-1 | CSVETGFNQPQHF | TGCAGCGTTGAAACAGGGTTCAATCAGCCCCAGCATTTT
few | NA | TRBJ2-1 | TRBV12-5 | CASGPDRNEQFF | TGTGCTAGTGGACCCGACAGGAATGAGCAGTTCTTC
NA | TRBD1 | TRBJ2-1 | TRBV25-1 | CASSNRDRGNEQFF | TGTGCCAGCAGTAACCGGGACAGGGGCAATGAGCAGTTCTTC
NA | NA | TRBJ2-7 | TRBV7-3 | CASSSGASYEQYF | TGTGCCAGCAGCTCGGGGGCCTCCTACGAGCAGTACTTC
NA | NA | TRBJ1-2 | TRBV5-1 | CASSENINSYGYTF | TGCGCCAGCAGCGAGAACATAAATAGTTATGGCTACACCTTC
NA | NA | TRBJ1-1 | TRBV6-5 | CASSQQQGRTEAFF | TGTGCCAGCAGCCAACAGCAGGGCCGGACTGAAGCTTTCTTT
NA | NA | TRBJ1-3 | TRBV15 | CATSRDIGQLPTGNTIYF | TGTGCCACCAGCAGAGATATCGGGCAGCTCCCTACGGGAAACACCATATATTTT
NA | NA | TRBJ1-1 | TRBV29-1 | CSASGGWGMNTEAFF | TGCAGCGCCTCCGGAGGGTGGGGGATGAACACTGAAGCTTTCTTT
NA | NA | TRBJ1-2 | TRBV12-3/TRBV12-4 | CASSPSGIYGYTF | TGTGCCAGCAGTCCCTCAGGGATCTATGGCTACACCTTC
NA | NA | TRBJ2-7 | TRBV11-2 | CASSLGHNYEQYF | TGTGCCAGCAGCTTAGGGCATAATTACGAGCAGTACTTC
NA | NA | TRBJ1-2 | TRBV2 | CASPAGGAIGLHGYTF | TGTGCCAGCCCTGCGGGGGGCGCGATAGGGCTACATGGCTACACCTTC
few | TRBD1 | TRBJ1-2 | TRBV7-2 | CASSLALRDRPYGYTF | TGTGCCAGCAGCTTAGCGCTCCGGGACAGGCCCTATGGCTACACCTTC
few | NA | TRBJ2-3 | TRBV5-1 | CASSLVRAHQGADTQYF | TGCGCCAGCAGCTTGGTTCGGGCCCACCAGGGAGCAGATACGCAGTATTTT
NA | NA | TRBJ2-1 | TRBV11-3 | CASSLSQGRDEQFF | TGTGCCAGCAGCTTGTCCCAGGGACGGGATGAGCAGTTCTTC
few | NA | TRBJ1-5 | TRBV3-1/TRBV3-2 | CASSQGLSERNQPQHF | TGTGCCAGCAGCCAAGGGTTAAGTGAGAGGAATCAGCCCCAGCATTTT
NA | NA | TRBJ2-1 | TRBV27 | CASRAGTPYNEQFF | TGTGCCAGCAGGGCTGGGACCCCGTACAATGAGCAGTTCTTC
NA | TRBD2 | TRBJ2-5 | TRBV3-1/TRBV3-2 | CASTGTSGGVQETQYF | TGTGCCAGCACCGGGACTAGCGGGGGGGTCCAAGAGACCCAGTACTTC
NA | NA | TRBJ2-2 | TRBV2 | CASSASSATGELFF | TGTGCCAGCAGTGCTTCGTCCGCGACCGGGGAGCTGTTTTTT
NA | NA | TRBJ1-2 | TRBV12-3/TRBV12-4 | CASSPEAVYGYTF | TGTGCCAGCAGCCCCGAGGCGGTCTATGGCTACACCTTC
NA | NA | TRBJ1-3 | TRBV6-1 | CASSDGRLLSGNTIYF | TGTGCCAGCAGTGATGGACGACTCCTCTCTGGAAACACCATATATTTT